This is a list of T cell receptor beta chains from one sample in a study of Graves' ophthalmopathy and Graves' hyperthyroidism. TCRdb fed the multiplex PCR reads into MiXCR, producing one record per CDR3 protein. This table has hundreds of thousands of distinct CDR3 sequences, around 21% appearing once. Specimen: peripheral blood. All receptors derive from a woman aged 18 to 35 with stable Graves' hyperthyroidism. Both conserved end residues are part of each CDR3. A D gene is named only where the DNA matches it firmly. Expanded clones are given a class, and other clones once, few, many or no size at all.

size | J | V | D | CDR3 | DNA
. | TRBJ1-3 | TRBV3-1 | TRBD1 | CASSARDRDSGNTIYF | TGTGCCAGCAGCGCCAGGGACAGGGACTCTGGAAACACCATATATTTT
many | TRBJ2-2 | TRBV6-4 | TRBD2 | CASSPGTSGNTNPPGELFF | TGTGCCAGCAGTCCCGGGACTAGCGGGAACACCAACCCTCCCGGGGAGCTGTTTTTT
few | TRBJ2-2 | TRBV12-3/TRBV12-4 | . | CASSFALLGELFF | TGTGCCAGCAGTTTTGCACTGCTGGGGGAGCTGTTTTTT
many | TRBJ2-2 | TRBV28 | . | CASSLYSTGTGELFF | TGTGCCAGCAGTTTATATTCTACAGGCACCGGGGAGCTGTTTTTT
many | TRBJ2-7 | TRBV29-1 | TRBD1 | CSVEDPQGLWGEQYF | TGCAGCGTTGAAGATCCACAGGGGCTATGGGGCGAGCAGTACTTC
many | TRBJ2-7 | TRBV6-5 | . | CASSYGGSYEQYF | TGTGCCAGCAGTTATGGGGGGAGCTACGAGCAGTACTTC
. | TRBJ1-2 | TRBV5-1 | . | CASSLDGTAVYGYTF | TGCGCCAGCAGCTTGGATGGGACGGCCGTCTATGGCTACACCTTC
. | TRBJ1-5 | TRBV28 | . | CASSQYRNNQPQHF | TGTGCCAGCAGCCAATACAGGAACAATCAGCCCCAGCATTTT
many | TRBJ1-5 | TRBV20-1 | TRBD1 | CSAIDRGRQPQHF | TGCAGTGCTATTGACAGGGGGCGGCAGCCCCAGCATTTT
many | TRBJ2-2 | TRBV4-2 | . | CATMGAGELFF | TGTGCCACCATGGGGGCCGGGGAGCTGTTTTTT
many | TRBJ2-7 | TRBV6-1 | TRBD1 | CASSDPPGQGGYEQYF | TGTGCCAGCAGTGACCCCCCGGGACAGGGGGGCTACGAGCAGTACTTC
. | TRBJ2-4 | TRBV6-5 | . | CASSYSGTEATYF | TGTGCCAGCAGTTACTCGGGAACGGAGGCAACGTACTTC
many | TRBJ2-7 | TRBV11-1 | TRBD1 | CASSAWDRDMYEQYF | TGTGCCAGCAGCGCCTGGGACAGGGATATGTACGAGCAGTACTTC
many | TRBJ2-7 | TRBV12-5 | . | CASVDSPSYEQYF | TGTGCTAGCGTTGACAGTCCTTCCTACGAGCAGTACTTC
few | TRBJ1-1 | TRBV30 | . | CAWSGGAGGAFF | TGTGCCTGGAGTGGAGGGGCCGGAGGGGCTTTCTTT
. | TRBJ1-2 | TRBV12-3/TRBV12-4 | . | CASSLGNDYGYTF | TGTGCCAGCAGTTTAGGGAACGACTATGGCTACACCTTC
many | TRBJ1-2 | TRBV3-1 | . | CASSQAGPWGYTF | TGTGCCAGCAGCCAGGCGGGCCCGTGGGGCTACACCTTC
. | TRBJ2-2 | TRBV12-3/TRBV12-4 | . | CASYPPVANTGELFF | TGTGCCAGCTATCCCCCCGTCGCGAACACCGGGGAGCTGTTTTTT
many | TRBJ2-2 | TRBV24-1 | . | CATSDLVTEGNTGELFF | TGTGCCACCAGTGATTTGGTAACAGAGGGAAACACCGGGGAGCTGTTTTTT
. | TRBJ1-1 | TRBV7-3 | . | CASSLSGGGMNTEAFF | TGTGCCAGCAGCTTATCAGGTGGCGGGATGAACACTGAAGCTTTCTTT
few | TRBJ2-7 | TRBV18 | TRBD1 | CASSPQETGGFEQYF | TGTGCCAGCTCACCACAGGAGACAGGGGGCTTCGAGCAGTACTTC
. | TRBJ2-7 | TRBV7-2 | TRBD1 | CASSSTQGTAEQYF | TGTGCCAGCAGCTCCACACAGGGGACGGCCGAGCAGTACTTC
many | TRBJ2-5 | TRBV28 | . | CASSLPGAQQEAQYF | TGTGCCAGCAGTTTACCGGGGGCCCAACAAGAGGCCCAGTACTTC
many | TRBJ2-2 | TRBV30 | . | CAYSEGPGELFF | TGTGCCTACTCGGAGGGGCCCGGGGAGCTGTTTTTT
many | TRBJ1-6 | TRBV28 | . | CASSYPGADSPLHF | TGTGCCAGCAGTTACCCAGGGGCTGATTCACCCCTCCACTTT
many | TRBJ1-2 | TRBV11-2 | TRBD1 | CASSLIGTGDGYTF | TGTGCCAGCAGCTTAATCGGGACAGGGGACGGCTACACCTTC
. | TRBJ2-7 | TRBV5-6 | TRBD1 | CASSSEGTGHHEQYF | TGTGCCAGCAGCTCGGAGGGGACAGGGCACCACGAGCAGTACTTC
many | TRBJ1-6 | TRBV6-5 | . | CASSYRDTPRALHF | TGTGCCAGCAGTTACAGGGACACCCCCCGCGCCCTCCACTTT
. | TRBJ1-2 | TRBV12-3/TRBV12-4 | . | CASIPDRSYGYTF | TGTGCCAGCATCCCGGATAGATCCTATGGCTACACCTTC
few | TRBJ1-2 | TRBV5-1 | . | CASSPDSGYGYTF | TGCGCCAGCAGCCCGGACAGCGGCTATGGCTACACCTTC
many | TRBJ2-7 | TRBV11-2 | . | CASSPRGRDFSSYEQYF | TGTGCCAGCAGCCCCCGAGGCCGGGACTTTAGTTCATACGAGCAGTACTTC
many | TRBJ2-5 | TRBV11-2 | TRBD2 | CASSLQRGETQYF | TGTGCCAGCAGCTTACAGCGGGGAGAGACCCAGTACTTC
many | TRBJ2-7 | TRBV28 | TRBD2 | CASSWGTSGINEQYF | TGTGCCAGCAGTTGGGGGACTAGCGGGATCAACGAGCAGTACTTC
many | TRBJ1-3 | TRBV7-9 | . | CASSFLSGNTIYF | TGTGCCAGCAGCTTCTTATCTGGAAACACCATATATTTT
many | TRBJ2-7 | TRBV27 | . | CASSFSGESDEQYF | TGTGCCAGCAGTTTCTCTGGGGAGAGCGACGAGCAGTACTTC
many | TRBJ2-2 | TRBV14 | . | CASSQVKRDAPGELFF | TGTGCCAGCAGCCAAGTTAAGAGGGACGCGCCCGGGGAGCTGTTTTTT
many | TRBJ2-7 | TRBV12-3/TRBV12-4 | TRBD2 | CASSLSLAGPYEQYF | TGTGCCAGCAGTTTGAGTCTAGCGGGACCCTACGAGCAGTACTTC
many | TRBJ1-2 | TRBV30 | TRBD1 | CAWSVQGRYGYTF | TGTGCCTGGAGTGTACAGGGGAGGTATGGCTACACCTTC
many | TRBJ2-7 | TRBV27 | . | CASSLFPSSDEQYF | TGTGCCAGCAGTTTGTTCCCAAGTAGCGACGAGCAGTACTTC
many | TRBJ1-6 | TRBV12-3/TRBV12-4 | . | CASSQLGSPLHF | TGTGCCAGCAGTCAATTAGGTTCACCCCTCCACTTT
. | TRBJ2-7 | TRBV28 | . | CASSTTGISYEQYF | TGTGCCAGCTCAACTACAGGGATCTCCTACGAGCAGTACTTC
many | TRBJ2-7 | TRBV7-9 | TRBD1 | CASSTYPDRGYEQYF | TGTGCCAGCAGCACTTACCCCGACAGGGGCTACGAGCAGTACTTC
. | TRBJ2-7 | TRBV27 | TRBD1 | CASRPQGFGNEQYF | TGTGCCAGCAGACCACAGGGGTTCGGAAACGAGCAGTACTTC
many | TRBJ1-1 | TRBV28 | . | CASKEGYDTEAFF | TGTGCCAGCAAGGAGGGTTATGACACTGAAGCTTTCTTT
. | TRBJ2-7 | TRBV12-3/TRBV12-4 | . | CASSLATGPTIYEQYF | TGTGCCAGCAGTTTAGCAACCGGGCCAACAATCTACGAGCAGTACTTC
. | TRBJ2-7 | TRBV28 | TRBD1 | CASSLPQGARARSYEQYF | TGTGCCAGCAGTTTACCTCAGGGGGCTAGGGCTCGCTCCTACGAGCAGTACTTC
many | TRBJ2-2 | TRBV24-1 | . | CATSYNGEEQNTGELFF | TGTGCCACCAGCTATAACGGGGAAGAACAGAACACCGGGGAGCTGTTTTTT
many | TRBJ2-7 | TRBV12-3/TRBV12-4 | . | CASSLLVGEQYF | TGTGCCAGCAGTTTATTGGTGGGCGAGCAGTACTTC
few | TRBJ1-2 | TRBV4-2 | . | CASSQDPTRHYGYTF | TGTGCCAGCAGCCAAGATCCTACAAGGCACTATGGCTACACCTTC
many | TRBJ2-7 | TRBV12-3/TRBV12-4 | TRBD2 | CASSTPTTSGKDKQYF | TGTGCCAGCAGCACTCCCACGACTAGCGGGAAGGACAAGCAGTACTTC
many | TRBJ2-7 | TRBV12-3/TRBV12-4 | . | CASRGTSSYEQYF | TGTGCCAGCAGAGGGACAAGCTCCTACGAGCAGTACTTC
. | TRBJ2-5 | TRBV3-1 | TRBD1 | CASSRTADRAQYF | TGTGCCAGCAGCCGGACCGCGGACAGGGCCCAGTACTTC
few | TRBJ1-1 | TRBV30 | . | CAWSTGRFEAFF | TGTGCCTGGAGTACCGGACGGTTTGAAGCTTTCTTT
few | TRBJ2-5 | TRBV4-1 | . | CASRLSSMWETQYF | TGCGCCAGCAGACTGAGCTCCATGTGGGAGACCCAGTACTTC
. | TRBJ1-2 | TRBV7-6 | . | CASTSLVGVSGANYGYTF | TGTGCCAGCACCAGCTTAGTAGGGGTCAGCGGCGCTAACTATGGCTACACCTTC
. | TRBJ2-7 | TRBV18 | . | CASSNSEDLKKYF | TGTGCCAGCTCAAACTCCGAGGACCTAAAGAAGTACTTC
many | TRBJ2-4 | TRBV15 | . | CATSSFDIQYF | TGTGCCACCAGCAGTTTTGACATTCAGTACTTC
. | TRBJ2-5 | TRBV28 | TRBD1 | CASSFSPFRGLGETQYF | TGTGCCAGCAGTTTTTCTCCGTTCAGGGGGCTGGGAGAGACCCAGTACTTC
many | TRBJ1-5 | TRBV7-2 | TRBD1 | CASSSGQGGQPQHF | TGTGCCAGCAGCTCGGGACAGGGAGGACAGCCCCAGCATTTT
few | TRBJ1-1 | TRBV5-1 | . | CASSDWGPVTEAFF | TGCGCCAGCAGTGACTGGGGGCCCGTCACTGAAGCTTTCTTT